This T cell receptor beta chain was identified in a study of molecular identifiers for immune sequencing clone quantification. The CDR3 sequence is 16 residues long. Germline CDR1 MNHNS, CDR2 SASEGT. With V trimmed by 4 bases and J by 3 bases, 9 bases remained unmatched. This clonotype has a count of ten or more. Generation of bulk TCR libraries relied on previously described methods and listed TCR primers. Via MiXCR, TCRdb re-called the PCR reads, giving one row per CDR3 protein. The sample records 97,000 or so distinct CDR3 sequences, approximately 24% being singletons. The chain combines TRBV6-1 with TRBJ2-5, with 9 positions matching TRBD2. This clonotype originated in a human donor in good health. Some libraries in this study had Jurkat cell RNA spiked in. Sequencing input: naive CD8+ T cells from blood, with Jurkat cell RNA spiked in. Subset here: FACS-sorted CD8+CD4-CCR7+CD45RA+ naive T cells. The CDR3 DNA reads TGTGCCAGCAGTGGGCTTCGGACTAGCGTAGAAGAGACCCAGTACTTC. It translates to CASSGLRTSVEETQYF.